The clone carrying this T cell receptor (beta chain) was recorded only once. Antigen specificity is unknown. Healthy Caucasian individuals from Russia aged roughly 6 to 95 were enrolled as donors. PCR was performed a second time for about 7 to 12 cycles using a sample-barcoded 5' primer and a J-beta primer mix. TCRdb re-analysed the 5' RACE reads in MiXCR, keeping a single row per CDR3 protein. The table has 1,300,000 or so distinct CDR3 sequences, 59% seen once. The data belong to a study of blood T cells in healthy people across ages. Broader study findings: Per million T cells, TCR beta diversity dropped roughly linearly as age increased.

Sequenced: blood. The TCR comes from a man younger than 35 in good health.

The CDR3 region has the DNA TGTGCCAGCAGCCAAGAAAGGTTGACAGGCCTAAGCTCCTACAATGAGCAGTTCTTC. Translated, it gives CASSQERLTGLSSYNEQFF. The chain uses TRBV4-2 and TRBJ2-1; a weak D match, TRBD1 (6 bases). V lost 0 bases and J 0 bases, leaving 18 bases between the germline ends. Germline values: CDR1 LGHNA, CDR2 YNFKEQ. This CDR3 is 19 amino acids long.